This TCR beta chain was recorded in a study of OX40 agonist ivuxolimab in advanced cancers. Turning to the study itself: Patients were given ivuxolimab, an antibody that agonizes OX40 (CD134). At doses from 0.01 to 10 mg/kg, patients were given intravenous ivuxolimab every 2 weeks.

It was autoimmune disease history or systemic immunosuppression that excluded patients. Unmatched junction bases numbered 8, after V lost 5 bases and J lost 5 bases. The V gene's germline CDR1 is SEHNR and CDR2 FQNEAQ (reference sequence). There are 14 residues in the CDR3. Data came from immunoSEQ multiplex PCR; TCRdb stores just in-frame clones and leaves some out. In the table there are 96,000 or so clones, 90% of which are singletons. The V call is TRBV7-9, the J call TRBJ2-7; 8 bases match TRBD1. This TCR was sampled from an adult with an advanced solid tumor such as melanoma, head and neck, liver or kidney cancer. Sequenced here: CD4+ or CD8+ T cells sorted from blood, sampled in a trial of the OX40 agonist ivuxolimab. In nucleotides, the CDR3 is TGTGCCAGCAGCACAACTGGACAGGGCCACGAGCAGTACTTC. It translates to CASSTTGQGHEQYF.